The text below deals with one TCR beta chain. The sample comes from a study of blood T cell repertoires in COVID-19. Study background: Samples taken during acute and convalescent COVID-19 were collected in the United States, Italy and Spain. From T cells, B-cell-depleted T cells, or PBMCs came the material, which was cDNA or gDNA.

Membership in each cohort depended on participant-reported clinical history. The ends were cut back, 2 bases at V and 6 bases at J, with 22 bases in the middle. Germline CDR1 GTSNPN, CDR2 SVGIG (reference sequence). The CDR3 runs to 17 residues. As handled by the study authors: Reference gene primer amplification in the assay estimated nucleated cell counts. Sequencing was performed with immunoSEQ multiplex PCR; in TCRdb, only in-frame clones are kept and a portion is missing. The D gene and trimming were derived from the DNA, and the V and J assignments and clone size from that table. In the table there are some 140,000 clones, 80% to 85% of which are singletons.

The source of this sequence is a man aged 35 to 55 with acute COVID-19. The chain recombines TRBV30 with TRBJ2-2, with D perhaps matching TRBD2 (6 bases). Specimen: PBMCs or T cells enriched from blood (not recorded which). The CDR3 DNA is TGTGCCTGGAGTACCATCCGGAGTGGGAGGCGGGCCGGGGAGCTGTTTTTT. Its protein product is CAWSTIRSGRRAGELFF. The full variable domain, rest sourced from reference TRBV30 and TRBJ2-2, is SQTIHQWPATLVQPVGSPLSLECTVEGTSNPNLYWYRQAAGRGLQLLFYSVGIGQISSEVPQNLSASRPQDRQFILSSKKLLLSDSGFYLCAWSTIRSGRRAGELFFGEGSRLTVL.